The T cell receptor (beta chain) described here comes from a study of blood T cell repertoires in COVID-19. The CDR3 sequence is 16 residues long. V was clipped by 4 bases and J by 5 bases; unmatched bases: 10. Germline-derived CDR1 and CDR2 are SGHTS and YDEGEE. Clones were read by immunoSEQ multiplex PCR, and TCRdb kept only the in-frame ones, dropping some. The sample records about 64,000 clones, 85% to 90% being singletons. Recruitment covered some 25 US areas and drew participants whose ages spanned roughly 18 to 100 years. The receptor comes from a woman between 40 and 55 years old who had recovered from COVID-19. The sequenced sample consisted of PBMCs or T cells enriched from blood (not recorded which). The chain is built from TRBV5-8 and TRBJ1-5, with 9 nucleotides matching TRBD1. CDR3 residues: CASSRGTGFPDQPQHF. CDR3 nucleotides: TGTGCCAGCAGCCGGGGGACAGGGTTTCCCGATCAGCCCCAGCATTTT.